The 18 T cell receptor beta chains given below trace back to one sample, sequenced in a study of human T cells and chemical hapten exposure. TCRdb re-called the RACE reads through MiXCR, storing one row per CDR3 protein. The data show around 330,000 distinct CDR3 sequences, about 5% seen once. Time point here: pre-sensitization, week 0. Described treatment: therapeutic diphenylcyclopropenone sensitization with weekly scalp DPC. The starting material was whole blood, obtained in connection with sensitization to the hapten diphenylcyclopropenone (DPC). The receptors were sampled from a woman aged 18 to 35 with alopecia areata. Some clones in this sample may be carry-over from other donors' samples.

This clonotype was counted at least ten times. CDR3 nucleotides: TGCGCCAGCAGCCCACAGGGGTTAGGGGGTGAAGCTTTCTTT. The encoded protein is CASSPQGLGGEAFF. V usage is TRBV5-1 and J usage is TRBJ1-1, with TRBD1 matching 7 bases. The CDR3 is made up of 14 amino acids. Germline V gives CDR1 SGHRS, CDR2 YFSETQ. V shed 4 bases and J 7 bases; nucleotides not matched to a gene: 10.

This clonotype was seen a handful of times. This chain uses TRBV5-6 with TRBJ1-6, with TRBD1 as a possible D gene (5 bases). V dropped 4 bases and J dropped 5 bases, with 16 bases sitting between them. CDR1 is SGHDT, CDR2 YYEEEE, per germline. This CDR3 has 16 amino acids. Written as DNA, the CDR3 is TGTGCCAGCAGCCTGGGAATGAGGGGCCATAATTCACCCCTCCACTTT. Translating it yields CASSLGMRGHNSPLHF. Together with reference TRBV5-6 and TRBJ1-6, the CDR3 gives the full variable domain: DAGVTQSPTHLIKTRGQQVTLRCSPKSGHDTVSWYQQALGQGPQFIFQYYEEEERQRGNFPDRFSGHQFPNYSSELNVNALLLGDSALYLCASSLGMRGHNSPLHFGNGTRLTVT.

The table lists this clonotype with a few counts. The chain joins TRBV12-3 or TRBV12-4 to TRBJ1-1; 9 positions agree with TRBD1. The CDR3 is 12 amino acids. Trimming took 6 bases from V and 11 from J; bases not matched to a gene: 7. CDR3 loop: CASRPQGARAFF. CDR3 DNA: TGTGCCAGCAGACCACAGGGGGCGCGCGCTTTCTTT.

The table lists this clonotype with many counts. This chain's CDR3 is CASSSSASGTDTQYF. DNA for the CDR3: TGTGCCAGCAGCTCCTCCGCTAGCGGAACAGATACGCAGTATTTT. The chain employs TRBV7-9 and TRBJ2-3; 7 bases are shared with TRBD2. The V gene's germline CDR1 is SEHNR and CDR2 FQNEAQ (reference sequence). J was trimmed by 3 bases and V by 4 bases; bases with no gene match: 7. This CDR3 has 15 residues.

The chain joins TRBV14 to TRBJ1-1; no firm D call. CDR1 and CDR2 from the germline V gene are SGHDN and FVKESK. The CDR3 totals 14 residues. V lost 2 bases to trimming and J lost 4 bases, with 11 bases between them. The CDR3 sequence is CASSQTARGTEAFF. The DNA for the CDR3 is TGTGCCAGCAGCCAAACAGCACGGGGCACTGAAGCTTTCTTT.

The J gene is TRBJ2-1, the V gene TRBV19; 8 positions match TRBD2. This CDR3 region has 17 residues. The germline V gene encodes CDR1 LNHDA and CDR2 SQIVND (reference sequence). V lost 1 base and J lost 4; bases outside the gene matches: 9. DNA for the CDR3: TGTGCCAGTAGTATAGCCCACGTGGCGGGGGGTTACAATGAGCAGTTCTTC. This gives the protein CASSIAHVAGGYNEQFF.

This clonotype appeared once. One base away lies a much larger clone, so this may be a sequencing read error. The V gene is TRBV28, the J gene TRBJ2-3; D gene ambiguous. The CDR3 covers 11 residues. Germline CDR1 MDHEN, CDR2 SYDVKM. CDR3 residues: CASSLPDTRYF. The CDR3 DNA sequence: TGTGCCAGCAGTTTGCCAGATACGCGGTATTTT.

There are a few counts of this clonotype. The chain couples TRBV20-1 to TRBJ2-5; 8 bases are shared with TRBD2. Germline V gene sequence: CDR1 DFQATT, CDR2 SNEGSKA (reference sequence). The CDR3 runs 14 residues. V shed 5 bases and J 4 bases; nucleotides not matched to a gene: 9. The CDR3 DNA reads as TGCAGTGCTCCTACGGGAGGGGTTGGAGAGACCCAGTACTTC. Protein sequence: CSAPTGGVGETQYF.

This clonotype turned up a few times. The chain uses TRBV6-1 and TRBJ1-4; D is perhaps TRBD1 (5 bases). This CDR3 spans 14 amino acids. The ends were cut back, 5 bases at V and 3 bases at J, with 10 bases in the middle. Germline V gene sequence: CDR1 MNHNS, CDR2 SASEGT. The CDR3 protein is CASSPQDPNEKLFF. For the CDR3, the DNA is TGTGCCAGCAGTCCACAGGACCCTAATGAAAAACTGTTTTTT.

This chain's CDR3 is CASSPTTGTTFGAFF. DNA for the CDR3: TGTGCCAGCAGTCCTACGACAGGGACGACCTTTGGGGCTTTCTTT. This chain joins TRBV6-2 or TRBV6-3 and TRBJ1-1, with 7 bases matching TRBD1. Unmatched junction bases numbered 17, after V lost 5 bases and J lost 11 bases. The CDR3 is made up of 15 amino acids. Germline-derived CDR1 and CDR2 are MNHEY and SVGEGT.

This clonotype was counted ten times or more. The chain employs TRBV13 and TRBJ2-1; D not resolved. Per the germline V gene, CDR1 is PRHDT and CDR2 is FYEKMQ (reference sequence). V lost 2 bases and J lost 0, with 8 bases in between. CDR3 length: 15 residues. The CDR3 loop is CASSLIPSSYNEQFF. The CDR3, as DNA: TGTGCCAGCAGCTTAATTCCGAGCTCCTACAATGAGCAGTTCTTC.

The sample holds many counts of this clonotype. The chain couples TRBV27 to TRBJ2-3, with TRBD2 identical over 12 bases. Per germline, CDR1 MNHEY and CDR2 SMNVEV (reference sequence). The CDR3 sequence is 17 residues long. The trim removed 7 bases at V and 4 bases at J, leaving 12 bases unmatched. The DNA of the CDR3 is TGTGCCAGCACCACCAAGGCTAGCGGGGGGGCCTCAGATACGCAGTATTTT. Translation gives CASTTKASGGASDTQYF.

The chain employs TRBV3-1 and TRBJ1-3; tentatively, D is TRBD1 (6 bases). The germline V gene has CDR1 LGHDT and CDR2 YNNKEL (reference sequence). Trimming pared 4 bases from V and 4 bases from J, leaving 14 bases between. CDR3 length equals 15 residues. Here the CDR3 reads CASSLRGGPGNTIYF. The DNA of the CDR3 is TGTGCCAGCAGCCTGAGAGGGGGACCCGGAAACACCATATATTTT.

At least ten counts were recorded for this clonotype. The chain has TRBV28 and TRBJ1-5; D unresolved. The CDR3 length is 15 residues. From germline, CDR1 is MDHEN and CDR2 SYDVKM. V was pared by 3 bases and J by 0 bases, with 9 bases between. Written as DNA, the CDR3 is TGTGCCAGCAGTTTGACATTGGATAGCAATCAGCCCCAGCATTTT. This codes for CASSLTLDSNQPQHF.

The table lists this clonotype with many counts. The V gene is TRBV6-6, the J gene TRBJ1-2; D is perhaps TRBD1 (6 bases). The CDR3 runs to 15 residues. V was clipped by 5 bases and J by 4 bases, with 17 bases between them. CDR1 and CDR2 from the germline V gene are MNHNY and SVGAGI (reference sequence). DNA of the CDR3: TGTGCCAGCAGTAGTACCGGGACACCTCTCTATGGCTACACCTTC. This encodes CASSSTGTPLYGYTF.

In this sample, this clonotype turned up a few times. The V and J genes are TRBV28 and TRBJ1-2; TRBD1 matches at 11 bases. The CDR3 consists of 14 residues. Germline trimming cut 4 bases from V and 6 bases from J; bases unmatched to any gene: 4. Germline assignment: CDR1 MDHEN and CDR2 SYDVKM. For the CDR3, the DNA is TGTGCCAGCAGTTCGGGACAGGGGGTCAATGGCTACACCTTC. This sequence encodes CASSSGQGVNGYTF.

This chain links TRBV9 with TRBJ1-4, with TRBD1 as a possible D gene (5 bases). The length of the CDR3 is 14 residues. Germline CDR1 is SGDLS and CDR2 is YYNGEE. V lost 0 bases and J 6 bases, leaving 9 bases between the germline ends. The CDR3 loop reads CASSVGPGYEKLFF. In DNA, the CDR3 is TGTGCCAGCAGCGTAGGGCCAGGGTATGAAAAACTGTTTTTT.

This clonotype was picked up a small number of times. This chain links TRBV7-9 with TRBJ1-4; TRBD1 might be the D (6 bases). Germline assignment: CDR1 SEHNR and CDR2 FQNEAQ (reference sequence). This CDR3 is built from 14 residues. V lost 4 bases and J lost 7, with 13 bases in between. CDR3 sequence reads: CASSSTQGLEKLFF. In nucleotides, the CDR3 is TGTGCCAGCAGCTCCACTCAGGGGCTTGAAAAACTGTTTTTT.